This T cell receptor (beta chain) was obtained from a study of blood T cell repertoires in COVID-19. Study as a whole: Sample material is recorded as cDNA or gDNA derived from T cells, B-cell-depleted T cells, or PBMCs.

Original handling: Estimates of nucleated cell counts were drawn from the amplification of reference gene primers. Generated by immunoSEQ multiplex PCR, the TCRdb table keeps only in-frame clones and is missing some. V, J and clone size reflect that table, while D and trimming were determined from the DNA. This sample yields 100,000 or so clones, of which around 80% are seen a single time; 7.5% to 10% belongs to the top ten. Germline V gene sequence: CDR1 SGDLS, CDR2 YYNGEE. The ends were cut back, 4 bases at V and 0 bases at J, with 14 bases in the middle. This CDR3 has 16 residues. Sample: peripheral blood. The V and J genes are TRBV9 and TRBJ2-1, with D perhaps matching TRBD2 (5 bases). The receptor was isolated from a man aged 60 to 75 with active or convalescent COVID-19. In nucleotides, the CDR3 is TGTGCCAGCAGCCCCACGGACTCATACTCCTACAATGAGCAGTTCTTC. Translation gives CASSPTDSYSYNEQFF.